Shown below are 30 T cell receptor beta chains from a single sample sequenced in a study of graft-versus-host responses after intestinal transplantation. Tissue processing of the graft released intraepithelial and lamina propria lymphocytes from it. Here immunoSEQ multiplex PCR was the method, and the copy in TCRdb shows in-frame clones only, minus some. The data contain about 17,000 clones, 60% to 85% of them singletons. The specimen was ileum tissue, collected roughly 450 days after intestinal transplant. The receptors here all came from a human patient who received an intestinal transplant, so some T cells may come from the graft donor.

This chain connects TRBV25-1 to TRBJ2-1; unclear D gene. Germline values: CDR1 MGHDK, CDR2 SYGVNS. The germline V and J ends were trimmed by 0 bases and 12 bases, with 18 bases remaining between them. This CDR3 is built from 15 residues. The DNA of the CDR3 is TGTGCCAGCAGTGAATACTCCGGAGTTCCCCATCGGCAGTTCTTC. It encodes CASSEYSGVPHRQFF.

The DNA for the CDR3 is TGTGCCAGCAGCTTATATGGCAGAAGCTCTGGGGCCAACGTCCTGACTTTC. Translating gives CASSLYGRSSGANVLTF. The chain has TRBV11-2 and TRBJ2-6; no definite D call. The CDR3 runs 17 residues. The germline gives CDR1 SGHAT, CDR2 FQNNGV. V lost 2 bases and J lost 0, with 11 bases in between.

The chain uses TRBV6-6 and TRBJ2-3; tentatively, D is TRBD2 (5 bases). The CDR3 loop spans 12 amino acids. CDR1 and CDR2 (germline): MNHNY, SVGAGI (reference sequence). Trimming cost V 6 bases and J 4 bases, with 8 bases left between them. CDR3 nucleotides: TGTGCCAGCAGGGAGAGGGCAGATACGCAGTATTTT. This codes for CASRERADTQYF.

The gene calls are TRBV18 and TRBJ2-3; D gene unclear. The germline gives CDR1 KGHSH, CDR2 LQKENI. The CDR3 totals 15 residues. V lost 3 bases and J 3 bases, leaving 13 bases between the germline ends. The CDR3, as DNA: TGTGCCAGCTCACCCTGGCAGATAAGGACAGATACGCAGTATTTT. It yields the protein CASSPWQIRTDTQYF.

This chain links TRBV6-5 with TRBJ1-2; D not resolved. This CDR3 contains 13 residues. Germline CDR1 MNHEY, CDR2 SVGAGI. V was shortened by 4 bases and J by 2 bases, with 8 bases between the two germline ends. The CDR3 sequence is CASSFEGNYGYTF. CDR3 coding DNA: TGTGCCAGCAGTTTTGAAGGGAACTATGGCTACACCTTC.

This chain connects TRBV5-1 to TRBJ1-6, with D unclear. V was pared by 4 bases and J by 5 bases, with 10 bases between. The CDR3 has 14 residues. Looked up from germline, CDR1 is SGHRS and CDR2 is YFSETQ. CDR3 nucleotide sequence: TGCGCCAGCAGCCCGCAGACTAATAATTCACCCCTCCACTTT. This sequence encodes CASSPQTNNSPLHF.

V usage is TRBV18 and J usage is TRBJ1-1; possible D gene TRBD1, 5 bases. Trimming removed 3 bases from V and 1 base from J, with 9 bases in between. This CDR3 is built from 14 residues. Germline V gene data show CDR1 as KGHSH and CDR2 as LQKENI. The CDR3 reads CASSPPGRNTEAFF. The CDR3 nucleotides are TGTGCCAGCTCACCCCCGGGACGGAACACTGAAGCTTTCTTT. Full variable domain (rest looked up from reference TRBV18 and TRBJ1-1): NAGVMQNPRHLVRRRGQEARLRCSPMKGHSHVYWYRQLPEEGLKFMVYLQKENIIDESGMPKERFSAEFPKEGPSILRIQQVVRGDSAAYFCASSPPGRNTEAFFGQGTRLTVV.

V usage is TRBV18 and J usage is TRBJ1-5, with a tentative D call TRBD1 (5 bases). The CDR3 totals 13 residues. Germline CDR1 and CDR2: KGHSH and LQKENI. Trimming removed 5 bases from V and 6 bases from J, with 11 bases in between. The CDR3 protein is CASSTDNGQPQHF. The CDR3, as DNA: TGTGCCAGCTCAACGGACAATGGTCAGCCCCAGCATTTT.

This chain connects TRBV30 to TRBJ2-4, with D maybe TRBD2 (6 bases). Germline values: CDR1 GTSNPN, CDR2 SVGIG (reference sequence). CDR3 length equals 15 residues. Deletions cut 4 bases from V and 4 bases from J, with 17 bases between. The CDR3 reads CAWNELSGNKNIQYF. The CDR3 bases are TGTGCCTGGAACGAGCTTAGCGGAAATAAAAACATTCAGTACTTC.

The chain links TRBV11-2 to TRBJ2-3; TRBD2 agrees at 12 bases. Germline CDR1 and CDR2: SGHAT and FQNNGV. The length of the CDR3 is 17 residues. With V trimmed by 5 bases and J by 2 bases, 8 bases remained unmatched. The CDR3 DNA is TGTGCCAGCAGCCCCGGCGGACTAGCGGGGCTCACAGATACGCAGTATTTT. It encodes CASSPGGLAGLTDTQYF.

This chain uses TRBV5-1 with TRBJ1-4; D is uncertain. Germline V gives CDR1 SGHRS, CDR2 YFSETQ. The length of the CDR3 is 16 residues. V shed 3 bases and J shed 0 bases, with 12 bases lying between them. The CDR3 here is CASSSSVLATNEKLFF. The CDR3, as DNA: TGCGCCAGCAGCTCCTCGGTCCTTGCAACTAATGAAAAACTGTTTTTT.

This clone was recorded a few times. J is TRBJ2-5 and V is TRBV29-1; D gene ambiguous. The DNA end is more similar to TRBJ2-7, so the J call may be wrong. The CDR3 loop spans 12 amino acids. Looked up from germline, CDR1 is SQVTM and CDR2 is ANQGSEA. CDR3 nucleotide sequence: TGCAGCGTTGGCTATAGCTCCTACGAGCAGTACTTC. Amino acid sequence: CSVGYSSYEQYF.

This rearrangement joins TRBV2 to TRBJ2-4; D is unresolved. Germline V gene data show CDR1 as SNHLY and CDR2 as FYNNEI. This CDR3 is built from 13 residues. V lost 4 bases and J 9 bases, leaving 13 bases between the germline ends. CDR3 in DNA: TGTGCCAGCAGTGCCGACCCCGGCGGCATTCAGTACTTC. It translates to CASSADPGGIQYF.

The chain combines TRBV9 with TRBJ2-1; D possibly corresponds to TRBD1 (6 bases). Germline CDR1 SGDLS, CDR2 YYNGEE. The CDR3 is 15 amino acids. V lost 9 bases and J lost 4, with 20 bases in between. CDR3 region: CATSQGPSLYNEQFF. The CDR3 DNA reads as TGTGCCACCTCCCAGGGGCCCTCCCTTTACAATGAGCAGTTCTTC.

The chain is built from TRBV7-2 and TRBJ2-7; 8 nucleotides match TRBD2. The CDR3 loop spans 17 amino acids. The V gene end was trimmed by 1 base and the J gene end by 0 bases; junction bases not matched to a gene: 8. In germline, CDR1 is SGHTA, CDR2 FQGNSA. CDR3 loop: CASSLDLWRGDSYEQYF. The CDR3 DNA reads TGTGCCAGCAGCTTAGATCTTTGGCGGGGGGACTCCTACGAGCAGTACTTC. Together with reference TRBV7-2 and TRBJ2-7, the CDR3 gives the full variable domain: GAGVSQSPSNKVTEKGKDVELRCDPISGHTALYWYRQSLGQGLEFLIYFQGNSAPDKSGLPSDRFSAERTGGSVSTLTIQRTQQEDSAVYLCASSLDLWRGDSYEQYFGPGTRLTVT.

The chain links TRBV20-1 to TRBJ2-5; D perhaps matches TRBD1 (5 bases). Looked up from germline, CDR1 is DFQATT and CDR2 is SNEGSKA (reference sequence). The V end was cut by 7 bases, the J end by 2 bases, with 8 bases between. This CDR3 contains 11 residues. CDR3 nucleotides: TGCAGTGGCGCAGGGCAAGAGACCCAGTACTTC. Protein: CSGAGQETQYF.

V usage is TRBV7-2 and J usage is TRBJ1-1; no firm D call. Germline-derived CDR1 and CDR2 are SGHTA and FQGNSA. V lost 5 bases to trimming and J lost 3 bases, with 13 bases between them. This CDR3 has 14 amino acids. CDR3 DNA sequence: TGTGCCAGCAGCACACCACAGAGTTACACTGAAGCTTTCTTT. Protein sequence: CASSTPQSYTEAFF.

V and J are TRBV7-2 and TRBJ2-3; D possibly corresponds to TRBD2 (6 bases). Germline V gene data show CDR1 as SGHTA and CDR2 as FQGNSA. V lost 2 bases and J 8 bases, leaving 17 bases between the germline ends. The CDR3 has 15 amino acids. Written as DNA, the CDR3 is TGTGCCAGCAGCTTAAATTCACGGGGGAAAGGTACGCAGTATTTT. It encodes CASSLNSRGKGTQYF.

The gene calls are TRBV27 and TRBJ1-2; TRBD1 might be the D (6 bases). The CDR3 loop spans 14 amino acids. Germline assignment: CDR1 MNHEY and CDR2 SMNVEV (reference sequence). V lost 7 bases to trimming and J lost 7 bases, with 19 bases between them. The CDR3 region is CASTLQGGVGGYTF. The DNA for the CDR3 is TGTGCCAGCACCCTCCAAGGGGGGGTTGGTGGCTACACCTTC.

This chain joins TRBV7-3 and TRBJ2-6, with D uncertain. The V and J ends lost 5 bases and 2 bases respectively, with 7 bases between them. Germline CDR1 reads SGHTA; CDR2 reads FQGTGA. The CDR3 runs 14 residues. The CDR3 loop reads CASSPPTGANVLTF. The CDR3 DNA sequence: TGTGCCAGCAGCCCCCCAACTGGGGCCAACGTCCTGACTTTC.

The chain recombines TRBV18 with TRBJ2-7; 12 bases align to TRBD1. The CDR3 covers 17 residues. CDR1 is KGHSH and CDR2 is LQKENI in the germline V gene. The V gene end was trimmed by 3 bases and the J gene end by 0 bases; junction bases not matched to a gene: 6. The CDR3 spells CASSPGRDRGPSYEQYF. The CDR3 nucleotides are TGTGCCAGCTCACCCGGCCGGGACAGGGGGCCCTCCTACGAGCAGTACTTC.

This clone appeared a single time. The J gene is TRBJ2-1, the V gene TRBV4-1; 10 nucleotides agree with TRBD2. CDR1 is MGHRA, CDR2 YSYEKL, per germline. The length of the CDR3 is 15 residues. J gave up 8 bases and V 3 bases, and 7 bases lay outside the gene matches. In nucleotides, the CDR3 is TGCGCCAGCAGCCACTCAGCGGGAGGGCTCGATGAGCAGTTCTTC. Its protein is CASSHSAGGLDEQFF.

This chain uses TRBV19 with TRBJ1-4, with a possible D match to TRBD1 (6 bases). The V end was cut by 6 bases, the J end by 5 bases, with 13 bases between. The CDR3 covers 14 residues. Germline V gene sequence: CDR1 LNHDA, CDR2 SQIVND (reference sequence). CDR3 region: CASSPRGGNEKLFF. As DNA, the CDR3 is TGTGCCAGTAGCCCGAGGGGGGGGAATGAAAAACTGTTTTTT.

The V and J genes are TRBV14 and TRBJ2-1, with TRBD1 identical over 7 bases. J was trimmed by 8 bases and V by 2 bases; bases with no gene match: 3. The CDR3 loop spans 13 amino acids. The germline CDR1 and CDR2 sequences are SGHDN and FVKESK. The CDR3 here is CASSQWDRYEQFF. DNA of the CDR3: TGTGCCAGCAGCCAATGGGACAGATATGAGCAGTTCTTC. Full variable domain (rest looked up from reference TRBV14 and TRBJ2-1): EAGVTQFPSHSVIEKGQTVTLRCDPISGHDNLYWYRRVMGKEIKFLLHFVKESKQDESGMPNNRFLAERTGGTYSTLKVQPAELEDSGVYFCASSQWDRYEQFFGPGTRLTVL.

This clone was detected a few times. The chain is built from TRBV6-5 and TRBJ1-2, with 9 positions matching TRBD1. CDR1 is MNHEY, CDR2 SVGAGI, per germline. There are 12 residues in the CDR3. With 5 bases clipped from V and 6 bases from J, the junction kept 1 base outside the gene matches. The chain's CDR3 is CASSGDRDGYTF. DNA of the CDR3: TGTGCCAGCAGTGGGGACAGGGATGGCTACACCTTC.

The chain links TRBV29-1 to TRBJ1-2; no reliable D call. From germline, CDR1 is SQVTM and CDR2 ANQGSEA. The CDR3 has 16 amino acids. V lost 0 bases and J 0 bases, leaving 14 bases between the germline ends. The CDR3 DNA reads TGCAGCGTTGAAGATCGAGTGGCGGAAGCTAACTATGGCTACACCTTC. This sequence encodes CSVEDRVAEANYGYTF.

The gene calls are TRBV5-1 and TRBJ2-3, with TRBD2 matching over 9 bases. The ends lost 4 bases at V and 0 bases at J; junction bases unmatched: 3. Looked up from germline, CDR1 is SGHRS and CDR2 is YFSETQ. This CDR3 region has 15 residues. The chain's CDR3 is CASSPGLASTDTQYF. CDR3 in DNA: TGCGCCAGCAGCCCGGGACTAGCTAGCACAGATACGCAGTATTTT.

The chain is built from TRBV5-3 and TRBJ2-3; TRBD2 aligns across 10 bases. TRBV5-3 carries the ORF label, with uncertain function. CDR3 length: 19 residues. Trimming took 4 bases from V and 5 from J; bases not matched to a gene: 19. This CDR3 is CARSPTSGEIPHTQDTQYF. The CDR3 bases are TGTGCCAGAAGCCCCACTAGCGGGGAGATCCCACACACACAAGATACGCAGTATTTT.

The V gene is TRBV7-2, the J gene TRBJ2-3; a possible D gene is TRBD2 (6 bases). The CDR3 totals 15 residues. The V gene's germline CDR1 is SGHTA and CDR2 FQGNSA. Trimming shortened V by 5 bases and J by 2 bases, and 14 bases separated the two germline ends. In DNA, the CDR3 is TGTGCCAGCAGCCAGGGACTCCTAATCACAGATACGCAGTATTTT. Translated, it gives CASSQGLLITDTQYF.

The chain recombines TRBV6-5 with TRBJ1-2; no definite D call. The CDR3 is 13 amino acids. Trimming took 6 bases from V and 0 from J, leaving 8 bases between them. Germline values: CDR1 MNHEY, CDR2 SVGAGI. CDR3 coding DNA: TGTGCCAGCAGCCCAAACTCTAACTATGGCTACACCTTC. Its translation is CASSPNSNYGYTF.